One and the same sample provided the 14 T cell receptor beta chains below, sequenced in a study of CD8 T cells in ankylosing spondylitis. General study points: What seemed typical of ankylosing spondylitis blood was a TCR beta motif built from roughly eight highly homologous variants.

TCRdb reanalysed the 5' RACE reads using MiXCR and keeps one entry per CDR3 protein. The sample records about 440,000 distinct CDR3 sequences, 15% to 20% being singletons. Antigens of these TCRs are unknown. Sequenced sample: blood, either unsorted or a sorted T cell fraction (not recorded which). These receptors came from a male donor with ankylosing spondylitis.

There are many counts of this clonotype. The chain couples TRBV15 to TRBJ2-1; D might be TRBD1 or TRBD2, each matching 5 bases. V was clipped by 3 bases and J by 2 bases, with 17 bases between them. The CDR3 runs to 17 residues. CDR1 is LNHNV, CDR2 YYDKDF, per germline (reference sequence). CDR3 in DNA: TGTGCCACCAGCAGCCGAGAACGGGGCCTAGCCTACAATGAGCAGTTCTTC. It codes for CATSSRERGLAYNEQFF.

This clonotype has a handful of counts. The chain is built from TRBV2 and TRBJ2-1; D may be TRBD2 (5 bases). Between the trimmed V and J ends, which lost 4 bases and 2 bases, there was a span of 6 bases. Germline CDR1 SNHLY, CDR2 FYNNEI. The length of the CDR3 is 13 residues. CDR3 amino acids: CASSGETYNEQFF. The CDR3 region has the DNA TGTGCCAGCAGTGGGGAGACCTACAATGAGCAGTTCTTC. Variable domain in full (rest from reference TRBV2 and TRBJ2-1): EPEVTQTPSHQVTQMGQEVILRCVPISNHLYFYWYRQILGQKVEFLVSFYNNEISEKSEIFDDQFSVERPDGSNFTLKIRSTKLEDSAMYFCASSGETYNEQFFGPGTRLTVL.

This clonotype has a handful of counts. The chain uses TRBV5-1 and TRBJ1-1; no firm D call. CDR3 length equals 16 residues. V was pared by 0 bases and J by 0 bases, with 12 bases between. The germline V gene has CDR1 SGHRS and CDR2 YFSETQ. DNA for the CDR3: TGCGCCAGCAGCTTGGTGGTGGCCCAGGTGAACACTGAAGCTTTCTTT. Residues: CASSLVVAQVNTEAFF.

Only a few counts were recorded for this clonotype. V is TRBV28 and J is TRBJ1-1, with no clear D. The V gene's germline CDR1 is MDHEN and CDR2 SYDVKM. Trimming removed 6 bases from V and 5 bases from J, with 16 bases in between. The CDR3 consists of 14 residues. CDR3 nucleotide sequence: TGTGCCAGCAGCCGGGGTGGGGATGGGACTGAAGCTTTCTTT. Amino acids: CASSRGGDGTEAFF.

The V call is TRBV12-3 or TRBV12-4, the J call TRBJ2-2, with 12 bases identical to TRBD1. This CDR3 region has 16 residues. With V trimmed by 5 bases and J by 5 bases, 6 bases remained unmatched. The CDR3 sequence: CASSRGTGGATGELFF. CDR3 bases: TGTGCCAGCAGTCGGGGGACAGGGGGCGCGACCGGGGAGCTGTTTTTT.

This clonotype was recorded at least ten times. The V call is TRBV27, the J call TRBJ2-1; the match to TRBD2 covers 13 bases. Germline trimming cut 8 bases from V and 4 bases from J; bases unmatched to any gene: 2. CDR1 and CDR2 from the germline V gene are MNHEY and SMNVEV (reference sequence). This CDR3 is built from 14 residues. This chain's CDR3 is CASRLAGGYNEQFF. The DNA for the CDR3 is TGTGCCAGCCGACTAGCGGGAGGATACAATGAGCAGTTCTTC.

This clonotype appeared a few times. The rearrangement joins TRBV5-1 to TRBJ2-1; D gene ambiguous. With 7 bases removed from V and 9 bases from J, the gap between germline ends came to 14 bases. The germline V gene has CDR1 SGHRS and CDR2 YFSETQ. The CDR3 loop spans 12 amino acids. The CDR3 coding sequence is TGCGCCAGCCAGGAGCTCTTGGGTGAGCAGTTCTTC. The encoded protein is CASQELLGEQFF.

This clonotype was counted a few times. The chain joins TRBV4-3 to TRBJ2-2; 9 bases fit TRBD1. The germline V gene has CDR1 LGHNA and CDR2 YSLEER. The length of the CDR3 is 17 residues. V was pared by 0 bases and J by 4 bases, with 6 bases of the junction left unmatched. The DNA for the CDR3 is TGCGCCAGCAGCCAAGACCCCGGGACAGGGCTCACCGGGGAGCTGTTTTTT. Encoded protein: CASSQDPGTGLTGELFF.

The chain combines TRBV4-1 with TRBJ2-7, with D possibly being TRBD1 (5 bases). The V end lost 1 base, the J end lost 4 bases, and 11 bases lay between the germline ends. The germline V gene has CDR1 MGHRA and CDR2 YSYEKL. CDR3 length: 14 residues. CDR3 sequence reads: CASSQVVDSYEQYF. The CDR3 DNA reads as TGCGCCAGCAGCCAAGTCGTCGACAGTTACGAGCAGTACTTC.

V is TRBV4-2 and J is TRBJ1-5; D may be TRBD1 (5 bases). This CDR3 is 14 amino acids long. Germline CDR1 LGHNA, CDR2 YNFKEQ. V lost 1 base and J 5 bases, leaving 9 bases between the germline ends. CDR3 DNA sequence: TGTGCCAGCAGCCAAGGACAGCAGTATCAGCCCCAGCATTTT. It yields the protein CASSQGQQYQPQHF.

This clonotype was seen at least ten times. The CDR3 DNA follows: TGTGCCATCAGTGAGACGACAGATACGCAGTATTTT. As protein: CAISETTDTQYF. J is TRBJ2-3 and V is TRBV10-3, with D unresolved. CDR3 length: 12 amino acids. The germline V gene encodes CDR1 ENHRY and CDR2 SYGVKD. Trimming left V 2 bases short and J 3 bases short, with 3 bases between.

This sequence joins TRBV7-9 and TRBJ2-5; D unclear. Germline V gives CDR1 SEHNR, CDR2 FQNEAQ (reference sequence). The CDR3 spans 13 residues. With 0 bases removed from V and 3 bases from J, the gap between germline ends came to 5 bases. The CDR3 region has the DNA TGTGCCAGCAGCTTAGCGTACGAAGAGACCCAGTACTTC. The encoded protein is CASSLAYEETQYF.

This clonotype has just a few counts. This chain links TRBV3-1 with TRBJ2-7; D remains unclear. Germline CDR1 LGHDT, CDR2 YNNKEL (reference sequence). CDR3 length: 15 amino acids. Trimming left V 0 bases short and J 7 bases short, with 16 bases between. The CDR3 is CASSQDLVRAGEQYF. Written as DNA, the CDR3 is TGTGCCAGCAGCCAAGATCTTGTCCGAGCCGGGGAGCAGTACTTC.

The chain is built from TRBV20-1 and TRBJ2-2; 11 bases match TRBD1. There are 16 residues in the CDR3. Looked up from germline, CDR1 is DFQATT and CDR2 is SNEGSKA (reference sequence). V shed 0 bases, J shed 5 bases, and the junction held 5 bases outside the gene matches. CDR3 amino acids: CSARDRTGGRTGELFF. The DNA of the CDR3 is TGCAGTGCTAGAGATCGGACAGGGGGCCGGACCGGGGAGCTGTTTTTT.